Following are 21 T cell receptor beta chains from one sample sequenced in a study of shared clonotypes between healthy human individuals. Generated by immunoSEQ multiplex PCR, the TCRdb table keeps only in-frame clones and is missing some. The sample lists about 2.3 million clones; just under 95% were seen once. Sequencing was performed on naive CD4+ T cells from PBMCs. Subset of the sample: CD45RA+ positively selected. Receptors were obtained from a man aged 18 to 30 in good health. Some clones in this sample may be carry-over from other donors' samples.

J is TRBJ2-3 and V is TRBV15; no definite D call. V dropped 4 bases and J dropped 6 bases, with 11 bases sitting between them. The CDR3 runs to 13 residues. Germline lookup yields CDR1 LNHNV and CDR2 YYDKDF (reference sequence). This CDR3 is CATSKGSRDTQYF. The CDR3 DNA sequence: TGTGCCACCAGCAAGGGATCCCGGGATACGCAGTATTTT.

V is TRBV6-1 and J is TRBJ2-7; 9 nucleotides align to TRBD2. Looked up from germline, CDR1 is MNHNS and CDR2 is SASEGT. The CDR3 extends over 14 amino acids. Germline trimming cut 6 bases from V and 4 bases from J; bases unmatched to any gene: 7. This chain's CDR3 is CASRYERGAYEQYF. The CDR3 DNA reads TGTGCCAGCAGGTACGAGCGGGGGGCGTACGAGCAGTACTTC.

V usage is TRBV30 and J usage is TRBJ1-4, with D possibly TRBD1 on 5 matching bases. Germline V gives CDR1 GTSNPN, CDR2 SVGIG (reference sequence). Trimming shortened V by 3 bases and J by 8 bases, and 16 bases separated the two germline ends. The CDR3 runs 14 residues. The CDR3 region is CAWRRRTSYEKLFF. For the CDR3, the DNA is TGTGCCTGGAGGCGCCGGACATCCTACGAAAAACTGTTTTTT.

V gene TRBV5-1 combines with J gene TRBJ2-6; D remains ambiguous. This CDR3 comprises 16 residues. Germline CDR1 SGHRS, CDR2 YFSETQ. With 4 bases removed from V and 0 bases from J, the gap between germline ends came to 11 bases. CDR3 sequence: CASSPSLNSGANVLTF. DNA of the CDR3: TGCGCCAGCAGCCCGTCGTTAAACTCTGGGGCCAACGTCCTGACTTTC.

This clone has only one observation. The chain is built from TRBV5-6 and TRBJ1-3, with D unclear. In germline, CDR1 is SGHDT, CDR2 YYEEEE. The CDR3 has 14 residues. The V gene lost 4 bases and the J gene lost 7 bases, with 15 bases spanning the gap. The CDR3 loop reads CASSRQNWRNTIYF. For the CDR3, the DNA is TGTGCCAGCAGCCGCCAAAACTGGAGGAACACCATATATTTT.

The CDR3 sequence: CASGRIGNEQFF. The CDR3 nucleotides are TGCGCCAGCGGGAGAATCGGCAATGAGCAGTTCTTC. The V call is TRBV10-2, the J call TRBJ2-1; maybe TRBD2 (5 bases). The CDR3 totals 12 residues. V lost 8 bases and J lost 6, with 11 bases in between. Germline loops: CDR1 WSHSY, CDR2 SAAADI.

V usage is TRBV9 and J usage is TRBJ2-1; D is perhaps TRBD2 (6 bases). The CDR3 has 14 amino acids. Trimming took off 1 base at V and 9 bases at J, with 14 bases between the two ends. Germline lookup yields CDR1 SGDLS and CDR2 YYNGEE. The CDR3 loop is CASSVTQGGIEQFF. The CDR3 coding sequence is TGTGCCAGCAGCGTAACCCAGGGAGGTATTGAGCAGTTCTTC.

This rearrangement joins TRBV5-1 to TRBJ2-2; D may be TRBD2 (6 bases). The CDR3 length is 15 residues. V was pared by 5 bases and J by 0 bases, with 11 bases between. CDR1 and CDR2 from the germline V gene are SGHRS and YFSETQ. The CDR3 bases are TGCGCCAGCAGGGAGGGACCGACGAACACCGGGGAGCTGTTTTTT. It yields the protein CASREGPTNTGELFF.

In the case of this clone: Other DNA sequences in this specimen translate into the identical CDR3. This rearrangement joins TRBV5-1 to TRBJ1-2, with 7 bases matching TRBD1. In germline, CDR1 is SGHRS, CDR2 YFSETQ. CDR3 size: 13 residues. V was clipped by 2 bases and J by 7 bases; unmatched bases: 5. DNA of the CDR3: TGCGCCAGCAGCTTCGAGGGGGCAGGTGGCTACACCTTC. This sequence encodes CASSFEGAGGYTF.

This chain links TRBV6-1 with TRBJ2-5; 9 nucleotides line up with TRBD2. The end of the DNA fits TRBJ2-7 better, so the J call may be wrong. The CDR3 covers 13 residues. Germline values: CDR1 MNHNS, CDR2 SASEGT. The CDR3: CASSSGAPYEQYF. The CDR3 region has the DNA TGTGCCAGCTCTAGCGGGGCCCCCTACGAGCAGTACTTC.

J is TRBJ2-1 and V is TRBV27, with D uncertain. Germline CDR1 reads MNHEY; CDR2 reads SMNVEV (reference sequence). The CDR3 has 13 residues. V shed 7 bases and J shed 10 bases, with 17 bases lying between them. CDR3 residues: CASKLGRKGEQFF. The DNA for the CDR3 is TGTGCCAGCAAGTTAGGCCGCAAGGGCGAGCAGTTCTTC.

The V call is TRBV28, the J call TRBJ1-1; D perhaps matches TRBD1 (6 bases). Germline loops: CDR1 MDHEN, CDR2 SYDVKM. Trimming took off 1 base at V and 7 bases at J, with 19 bases between the two ends. CDR3 length: 16 amino acids. Here the CDR3 DNA reads TGTGCCAGCAGTTTATCCCGTATAGGGGGTCATAGTGAAGCTTTCTTT. Translated: CASSLSRIGGHSEAFF.

V gene TRBV30 combines with J gene TRBJ2-5; maybe TRBD1 (6 bases). Germline V gene sequence: CDR1 GTSNPN, CDR2 SVGIG (reference sequence). Trimming cost V 2 bases and J 11 bases, with 15 bases left between them. The CDR3 covers 12 residues. CDR3 sequence reads: CAWSSRWTEQYF. The CDR3, as DNA: TGTGCCTGGAGTTCCCGCTGGACAGAGCAGTACTTC.

The chain joins TRBV28 to TRBJ1-4; D not certain. Per the germline V gene, CDR1 is MDHEN and CDR2 is SYDVKM. The CDR3 spans 14 residues. Trimming removed 6 bases at V and 3 bases at J, with 11 bases between. This CDR3 is CASSSVWANEKLFF. The CDR3 bases are TGTGCCAGCAGCTCTGTATGGGCTAATGAAAAACTGTTTTTT.

The chain joins TRBV19 to TRBJ2-1; D perhaps matches TRBD2 (5 bases). The V end was cut by 6 bases, the J end by 6 bases, with 15 bases between. The germline CDR1 and CDR2 sequences are LNHDA and SQIVND (reference sequence). This CDR3 has 14 amino acids. CDR3 nucleotide sequence: TGTGCCAGTAGCGCTATGACGGGGAGCAATGAGCAGTTCTTC. Amino acids: CASSAMTGSNEQFF.

The V call is TRBV4-1, the J call TRBJ2-7; TRBD1 might be the D (6 bases). The V gene's germline CDR1 is MGHRA and CDR2 YSYEKL. Between the trimmed V and J ends, which lost 3 bases and 0 bases, there was a span of 15 bases. The CDR3 covers 16 residues. The CDR3: CASSHPRGENSYEQYF. The CDR3 DNA follows: TGCGCCAGCAGCCACCCCAGGGGCGAGAACTCCTACGAGCAGTACTTC.

The V call is TRBV5-4, the J call TRBJ2-5, with D maybe TRBD2 (5 bases). Germline V CDR1 and CDR2: SGHNT, YYREEE (reference sequence). Trimming pared 0 bases from V and 5 bases from J, leaving 11 bases between. The CDR3 sequence is 14 residues long. The CDR3 bases are TGTGCCAGCAGCTTGGCGGGGAATCGGGAGACCCAGTACTTC. Translation: CASSLAGNRETQYF. Based on the CDR3 plus reference TRBV5-4 and TRBJ2-5, the full variable domain is ETGVTQSPTHLIKTRGQQVTLRCSSQSGHNTVSWYQQALGQGPQFIFQYYREEENGRGNFPPRFSGLQFPNYSSELNVNALELDDSALYLCASSLAGNRETQYFGPGTRLLVL.

The chain links TRBV6-5 to TRBJ1-1; D is uncertain. Germline assignment: CDR1 MNHEY and CDR2 SVGAGI. Trimming left V 7 bases short and J 3 bases short, with 12 bases between. This CDR3 is built from 13 residues. The chain's CDR3 is CASTQDGYTEAFF. The CDR3 DNA sequence: TGTGCCAGCACCCAAGACGGGTACACTGAAGCTTTCTTT.

The chain links TRBV28 to TRBJ2-7; a weak D match, TRBD2 (6 bases). Germline lookup yields CDR1 MDHEN and CDR2 SYDVKM. The CDR3 covers 14 residues. V lost 3 bases to trimming and J lost 3 bases, with 12 bases between them. CDR3 loop: CASSLEGPHYEQYF. DNA of the CDR3: TGTGCCAGCAGTTTGGAGGGACCCCACTACGAGCAGTACTTC.

The chain links TRBV5-1 to TRBJ2-2; 8 bases agree with TRBD1. Germline CDR1 SGHRS, CDR2 YFSETQ. The CDR3 length is 15 residues. With 1 base clipped from V and 5 bases from J, the junction kept 4 bases outside the gene matches. CDR3 protein: CASSLSGGWTGELFF. The DNA of the CDR3 is TGCGCCAGCAGCTTGTCAGGGGGCTGGACCGGGGAGCTGTTTTTT.

The V and J genes are TRBV18 and TRBJ1-2, with no clear D. Germline CDR1 is KGHSH and CDR2 is LQKENI. The CDR3 totals 14 residues. V lost 1 base and J lost 1, with 7 bases in between. The CDR3 is CASSPQAVNYGYTF. Written as DNA, the CDR3 is TGTGCCAGCTCACCACAGGCGGTTAACTATGGCTACACCTTC.